This TCR beta chain was profiled in a study of beta chain features in type 1 diabetes. The study's findings and limits: Cells that show high TCR expression could be over-represented by cDNA sequencing. In patients and controls equally, PCR might favor templates that are shorter. At VDJ recombination sites, type 1 diabetes patients had fewer insertions and more deleted nucleotides.

Each sorted fraction was over 95% pure. The entirety of the isolated RNA underwent reverse transcription, so expressed TCRB transcripts were sequenced. Sequencing used immunoSEQ multiplex PCR; TCRdb keeps in-frame clones, though not all of them. The table shows under 250,000 clones, with around 14% occurring only once. This clone was seen only a few times. Its matching antigen is unknown. The material sequenced was naive CD4+ T cells from blood. The receptor was derived from a woman in her thirties or forties in good health.

The CDR3 reads CSVEGGTRELFF. The CDR3 nucleotides read TGCAGCGTTGAAGGAGGAACCCGGGAGCTGTTTTTT. This chain connects TRBV29-1 to TRBJ2-2; the D is unclear. The V gene's germline CDR1 is SQVTM and CDR2 ANQGSEA. V dropped 1 base and J dropped 9 bases, with 9 bases sitting between them. The CDR3 spans 12 residues.